This T cell receptor (beta chain) was identified in a study of shared clonotypes between healthy human individuals. Study-wide results and limits: Against clonotypes common to all four donors, non-shared ones had lower generation probabilities.

V was cut by 0 bases and J by 8 bases, with 16 bases left in between. The CDR3 is made up of 15 amino acids. Germline values: CDR1 LNHNV, CDR2 YYDKDF (reference sequence). Concerning this clone: Its specificity is unknown.

Naive CD8 cells lacked CD45RO, underwent positive selection for CCR7 and left out terminally differentiated effector memory CD45RA+ cells. Sequencing used immunoSEQ multiplex PCR; TCRdb keeps in-frame clones, though not all of them. The table has about 2.1 million clones, 90% to 95% seen once. The sequencing input was naive CD8+ T cells from PBMCs. This clonotype originated in a man aged 18 to 29 in good health. Some clones in this sample may be carry-over from other donors' samples. This chain connects TRBV15 to TRBJ1-1, with D possibly TRBD1 on 6 matching bases. The DNA for the CDR3 is TGTGCCACCAGCAGAGATCCACCGGCAGGGGAGGAAGCTTTCTTT. It translates to CATSRDPPAGEEAFF.